A single sample gave rise to the 28 T cell receptor beta chains below, sequenced in a study of blood T cells in healthy people across ages. Using a J-beta primer mix together with a sample-barcoded 5' primer, a second PCR was run for about 6 to 11 cycles. Using its own MiXCR run on the 5' RACE reads, TCRdb lists one record per CDR3 protein. The sample consists of 700,000 or so distinct CDR3 sequences, roughly 20% of them appearing once. Sample: blood. The source of these receptors is a man in his 70s in good health.

This clonotype was seen only a few times. A read error may produce the germline difference seen at one junction end. This chain connects TRBV12-3 or TRBV12-4 to TRBJ1-2, with 7 bases aligning to TRBD1. The CDR3 loop spans 14 amino acids. CDR3 bases: TGTGCCAGCAGCCCCGGGACAGCTAACTATGGCTACGCCTTC. As protein: CASSPGTANYGYAF.

This chain uses TRBV6-2 or TRBV6-3 with TRBJ2-5, with D unresolved. Trimming left V 0 bases short and J 0 bases short, with 14 bases between. In germline, CDR1 is MNHEY, CDR2 SVGEGT. CDR3 length: 17 amino acids. CDR3 nucleotide sequence: TGTGCCAGCAGTTACTCGACTTCTCTGGCTTACCAAGAGACCCAGTACTTC. It codes for CASSYSTSLAYQETQYF.

The chain carries TRBV4-1 and TRBJ2-1, with 10 bases that match TRBD2. Unmatched junction bases numbered 12, after V lost 0 bases and J lost 4 bases. Germline V gives CDR1 MGHRA, CDR2 YSYEKL. This CDR3 is built from 19 residues. Here the CDR3 reads CASSQEVPSGRAWYNEQFF. As DNA, the CDR3 is TGCGCCAGCAGCCAAGAGGTTCCTAGCGGGAGAGCTTGGTACAATGAGCAGTTCTTC.

This clonotype was seen more than once but under ten times. V is TRBV12-3 or TRBV12-4 and J is TRBJ2-2; D remains ambiguous. The CDR3 spans 13 residues. V was pared by 6 bases and J by 1 base, with 6 bases between. The CDR3 DNA is TGTGCCAGCAGCATCCTGAACACCGGGGAGCTGTTTTTT. Its translation: CASSILNTGELFF.

The DNA of the CDR3 is TGTGCCAGCAGTGAAGCGAGGTACAATCAGCCCCAGCATTTT. Amino acids: CASSEARYNQPQHF. The chain carries TRBV6-1 and TRBJ1-5, with D uncertain. V gave up 0 bases and J gave up 3 bases, with 6 bases separating them. The CDR3 has 14 amino acids. CDR1 MNHNS and CDR2 SASEGT come from the germline V gene.

The chain carries TRBV7-2 and TRBJ1-5, with D hard to call. V shed 5 bases and J shed 8 bases, with 13 bases lying between them. Germline V gene sequence: CDR1 SGHTA, CDR2 FQGNSA. The CDR3 has 13 residues. CDR3 protein: CASSPEAGEPQHF. Here the CDR3 DNA reads TGTGCCAGCAGCCCTGAGGCGGGAGAGCCCCAGCATTTT.

This clonotype was counted a few times. V and J are TRBV24-1 and TRBJ2-5; no reliable D call. V lost 3 bases to trimming and J lost 2 bases, with 12 bases between them. Germline CDR1 is KGHDR and CDR2 is SFDVKD. The CDR3 runs 15 residues. The CDR3 DNA reads TGTGCCACCAGTGATCAGTGGGAAGAACAAGAGACCCAGTACTTC. Protein sequence: CATSDQWEEQETQYF.

This clonotype was seen a handful of times. The J gene is TRBJ2-7, the V gene TRBV12-3 or TRBV12-4; possibly TRBD2 for D (6 bases). The ends were cut back, 3 bases at V and 7 bases at J, with 13 bases in the middle. The CDR3 has 13 amino acids. The CDR3 protein is CASSFRGIGEQYF. CDR3 coding DNA: TGTGCCAGCAGTTTTCGGGGGATAGGGGAGCAGTACTTC.

This clonotype appeared a few times. V usage is TRBV29-1 and J usage is TRBJ1-5, with D maybe TRBD1 (5 bases). Trimming pared 4 bases from V and 3 bases from J, leaving 10 bases between. Germline-derived CDR1 and CDR2 are SQVTM and ANQGSEA. This CDR3 comprises 13 residues. CDR3 nucleotides: TGCAGCGTTGGGACAACGTTCAATCAGCCCCAGCATTTT. It translates to CSVGTTFNQPQHF.

The chain carries TRBV20-1 and TRBJ2-3; TRBD2 aligns across 7 bases. The V gene end was trimmed by 6 bases and the J gene end by 4 bases; junction bases not matched to a gene: 10. The CDR3 has 14 amino acids. The germline gives CDR1 DFQATT, CDR2 SNEGSKA (reference sequence). The CDR3 nucleotides read TGCAGTGCCCCACTAGCGATCGGGGCAGATACGCAGTATTTT. Encoded protein: CSAPLAIGADTQYF.

This clonotype was counted only a few times. The rearrangement uses TRBV9 and TRBJ1-1, with 10 bases that match TRBD1. Germline CDR1 SGDLS, CDR2 YYNGEE. The CDR3 is made up of 18 amino acids. The V gene end was trimmed by 3 bases and the J gene end by 4 bases; junction bases not matched to a gene: 15. CDR3 protein: CASSEPRDRGLQGTEAFF. In DNA form, the CDR3 reads TGTGCCAGCAGCGAACCCCGGGACAGGGGCCTTCAGGGCACTGAAGCTTTCTTT.

The rearrangement links TRBV19 to TRBJ1-4; D may be TRBD1 (5 bases). This CDR3 comprises 11 residues. The V gene lost 11 bases and the J gene lost 8 bases, with 12 bases spanning the gap. The V gene's germline CDR1 is LNHDA and CDR2 SQIVND (reference sequence). In DNA form, the CDR3 reads TGTGCCGCCGGGACGGTCGAAAAACTGTTTTTT. Residues: CAAGTVEKLFF.

This clonotype was seen more than once but under ten times. The chain employs TRBV12-3 or TRBV12-4 and TRBJ1-5; 11 positions match TRBD1. J gave up 0 bases and V 3 bases, and 4 bases lay outside the gene matches. This CDR3 contains 17 residues. The CDR3 is CASSLGQGGNSNQPQHF. The CDR3 DNA sequence: TGTGCCAGCAGTTTGGGACAGGGGGGGAATAGCAATCAGCCCCAGCATTTT.

The chain combines TRBV7-6 with TRBJ2-7; no firm D call. CDR1 is SGHVS, CDR2 FNYEAQ, per germline. The V and J ends lost 1 base and 2 bases respectively, with 6 bases between them. This CDR3 has 13 amino acids. The CDR3 region has the DNA TGTGCCAGCAGCTTAGAGCCCCCCTACGAGCAGTACTTC. It translates to CASSLEPPYEQYF.

The rearrangement uses TRBV20-1 and TRBJ1-2; possibly TRBD1 for D (5 bases). Germline CDR1 and CDR2: DFQATT and SNEGSKA (reference sequence). Trimming removed 5 bases from V and 7 bases from J, with 14 bases in between. This CDR3 is built from 12 residues. The CDR3 protein is CSALRDSGGYTF. The CDR3, as DNA: TGCAGTGCTCTCAGGGACTCGGGTGGCTACACCTTC.

This clonotype was seen only a few times. This CDR3 reads CSVVYGLGGTQYF. The CDR3 DNA is TGCAGCGTTGTATACGGACTAGGAGGGACCCAGTACTTC. The chain uses TRBV29-1 and TRBJ2-7; 7 bases agree with TRBD2. The assigned J gene may be wrong: the sequence end matches TRBJ2-5 better. The germline CDR1 and CDR2 sequences are SQVTM and ANQGSEA. This CDR3 has 13 residues.

The gene calls are TRBV12-3 or TRBV12-4 and TRBJ2-5; D may be TRBD1 or TRBD2 (6 bases each). The J call may be wrong; the DNA end is better matched by TRBJ2-1. CDR3 length equals 12 residues. CDR3 residues: CASISGGHEQFF. The DNA of the CDR3 is TGTGCCAGCATCTCCGGGGGCCATGAGCAGTTCTTC.

The genes are TRBV12-3 or TRBV12-4 and TRBJ1-6; D remains ambiguous. The CDR3 totals 15 residues. V was clipped by 6 bases and J by 4 bases, with 13 bases between them. The CDR3 nucleotides are TGTGCCAGCAGACTGATCCGGGGTTATAATTCACCCCTCCACTTT. The encoded protein is CASRLIRGYNSPLHF.

The CDR3, as DNA: TGTGCCAGCAGCCTAAGTCCGGGACAGGCCTACACTGAAGCTTTCTTT. This gives the protein CASSLSPGQAYTEAFF. This chain connects TRBV7-8 to TRBJ1-1, with 8 bases identical to TRBD1. Trimming at V came to 5 bases and at J to 3 bases, leaving 11 bases not matched to a gene. CDR3 length: 16 amino acids. The germline CDR1 and CDR2 sequences are SGHVS and FQNEAQ.

This chain joins TRBV5-1 and TRBJ2-5; D ambiguous. CDR3 length equals 14 residues. In germline, CDR1 is SGHRS, CDR2 YFSETQ. V shed 2 bases and J shed 4 bases, with 12 bases lying between them. The CDR3 sequence: CASSFGILGETQYF. CDR3 nucleotide sequence: TGCGCCAGCAGCTTCGGCATCCTTGGAGAGACCCAGTACTTC.

The sample holds many counts of this clonotype. The V gene is TRBV7-9, the J gene TRBJ1-2, with 7 positions matching TRBD1. CDR3 length: 13 amino acids. The junction had 3 bases not matched to a gene; V was cut back by 5 bases and J by 3 bases. Germline CDR1 and CDR2: SEHNR and FQNEAQ (reference sequence). For the CDR3, the DNA is TGTGCCAGCAGCCGGGACAGCGACTATGGCTACACCTTC. It translates to CASSRDSDYGYTF.

This clonotype appeared a few times. The chain joins TRBV20-1 to TRBJ2-6; tentatively, D is TRBD2 (6 bases). V was pared by 5 bases and J by 1 base, with 9 bases between. CDR1 and CDR2 (germline): DFQATT, SNEGSKA (reference sequence). The CDR3 is 14 amino acids. The CDR3 protein is CSASRGSGANVLTF. CDR3 coding DNA: TGCAGTGCTTCCCGGGGGTCTGGGGCCAACGTCCTGACTTTC.

This clonotype was detected a few times. V gene TRBV2 combines with J gene TRBJ2-3; the D gene is possibly TRBD1 (5 bases). The germline V gene encodes CDR1 SNHLY and CDR2 FYNNEI. There are 11 residues in the CDR3. V was pared by 7 bases and J by 6 bases, with 8 bases between. The CDR3: CASIGADTQYF. CDR3 nucleotide sequence: TGTGCCAGCATTGGGGCTGATACGCAGTATTTT.

The table lists this clonotype with a count of one. This chain uses TRBV6-2 or TRBV6-3 with TRBJ2-4; 7 nucleotides line up with TRBD1. The germline V gene encodes CDR1 MNHEY and CDR2 SVGEGT. This CDR3 is 12 amino acids long. Germline trimming cut 7 bases from V and 5 bases from J; bases unmatched to any gene: 2. CDR3 residues: CASKGAENIQYF. In DNA form, the CDR3 reads TGTGCCAGCAAGGGGGCGGAAAACATTCAGTACTTC.

This sequence joins TRBV28 and TRBJ1-1, with a possible D match to TRBD1 (5 bases). CDR1 is MDHEN, CDR2 SYDVKM, per germline. The CDR3 contains 11 residues. V gave up 6 bases and J gave up 9 bases, with 11 bases separating them. CDR3 sequence: CASRARDQAFF. CDR3 sequence (DNA): TGTGCCAGCAGGGCGCGGGACCAAGCTTTCTTT.

This clonotype was counted only a few times. J is TRBJ2-1 and V is TRBV20-1; D is possibly TRBD1 or TRBD2 (5 bases each). The V gene lost 1 base and the J gene lost 6 bases, with 10 bases spanning the gap. The CDR3 runs to 13 residues. Germline CDR1 is DFQATT and CDR2 is SNEGSKA (reference sequence). This CDR3 reads CSARAGTPNEQFF. The CDR3 coding sequence is TGCAGTGCTAGAGCCGGGACCCCCAATGAGCAGTTCTTC.

The V call is TRBV27, the J call TRBJ2-7; 12 positions match TRBD1. J was trimmed by 5 bases and V by 3 bases; bases with no gene match: 5. Germline CDR1 MNHEY, CDR2 SMNVEV (reference sequence). CDR3 length: 15 residues. CDR3 protein: CASSFRRDRGHEQYF. Written as DNA, the CDR3 is TGTGCCAGCAGTTTCAGGCGGGACAGGGGGCACGAGCAGTACTTC.

This clonotype was seen only a few times. This sequence joins TRBV5-1 and TRBJ2-3; 7 nucleotides align to TRBD1. The junction had 8 bases not matched to a gene; V was cut back by 4 bases and J by 0 bases. Germline CDR1 and CDR2: SGHRS and YFSETQ. The CDR3 contains 16 residues. CDR3 in amino acids: CASSLGTDPSTDTQYF. CDR3 bases: TGCGCCAGCAGCCTCGGGACAGACCCTAGCACAGATACGCAGTATTTT. The whole variable domain, filled in from reference TRBV5-1 and TRBJ2-3, reads KAGVTQTPRYLIKTRGQQVTLSCSPISGHRSVSWYQQTPGQGLQFLFEYFSETQRNKGNFPGRFSGRQFSNSRSEMNVSTLELGDSALYLCASSLGTDPSTDTQYFGPGTRLTVL.